This TCR beta chain was sequenced in a study of low-dose radiotherapy and immunotherapy resistance in tumors. On the study more broadly: Cohort 1 received 0.5 Gy per fraction every 2 weeks, totaling 6.5 Gy. 1 Gy per fraction was delivered to Cohort 2 every two weeks, for 13 Gy total over 26 weeks.

Stated time point: before trial treatment. Administered to the donors were nivolumab, ipilimumab, aspirin, low-dose cyclophosphamide and low-dose radiotherapy. The presence of advanced solid tumors lacking tumor-infiltrating lymphocytes characterized eligible patients. The CDR3 region is 21 residues in length, termini included. Germline CDR1 SGHDT, CDR2 YYEEEE. TRAV and TRBV primers primed cDNA for both TCRalpha and TCRbeta. Amplification of TCRs used a constant-region primer and V-primer adapter for about 20 PCR cycles. One entry per CDR3 protein, called by TCRdb with MiXCR from the reads. In the table there are more than 50,000 distinct CDR3 sequences, 20% to 25% of which are singletons. Concerning this clonotype itself: The limits of the CDR3 on the DNA are not certain, so only TCRdb's listed CDR3 is given.

The starting material was PBMCs, obtained before treatment. The clonotype was recovered from a male donor with prostate cancer. This chain uses TRBV5-6 with TRBJ2-2; the table's D call, TRBD1, has no DNA check behind it. CDR3 loop: CASSLRGTAINTGELFFFFFF.